This T cell receptor beta chain was sequenced in a study of shared clonotypes between healthy human individuals. The wider study: Plates per donor: three CD4 naive, three CD4 memory, two CD8 naive, one CD8 memory. General study findings and limits: Owing to a small donor count, the genetic and exposure-history diversity represented was limited.

A note on this clone: Its antigen remains unidentified.

Those who donated were healthy HIV-negative adults, with no recent acute infections or vaccinations reported. CD4+ cells were split into CD45RA+ naive and CD45RA-negative memory subsets. The CDR3 is 17 residues long. V dropped 4 bases and J dropped 3; count of bases not matched to a gene: 13. Germline V lookup: CDR1 SGDLS, CDR2 YYNGEE. Assay: immunoSEQ multiplex PCR; the TCRdb copy retains only in-frame clones and omits some. The sample has some 2.4 million clones; roughly 93% are singletons. This TCR was sampled from a young man in good health. Some clones in this sample may be carry-over from other donors' samples. The sequenced sample consisted of naive CD4+ T cells from PBMCs. Subset meaning: CD45RA+ positively selected. The J gene is TRBJ2-1, the V gene TRBV9; 7 positions agree with TRBD1. CDR3 in DNA: TGTGCCAGCAGCCCCACTATAGACAGGGTAAGCTACAATGAGCAGTTCTTC. As protein: CASSPTIDRVSYNEQFF.